The present entry profiles one TCR beta chain with its context. Other nucleotide sequences in the sample specify the same CDR3. Libraries were prepared by immunoSEQ multiplex PCR; TCRdb keeps only in-frame clonotypes and omits some of them. This sample has some 2.1 million clones, with 95% found just once. This sample is part of a study of shared clonotypes between healthy human individuals. This receptor was taken from a man aged 18 to 30 in good health. Sequenced: naive CD4+ T cells sorted from blood. Subset defined: CD45RA+ positively selected.

The CDR3 bases are TGCGCCAGCAGTAGCGGGCTCAGCACAGATACGCAGTATTTT. This codes for CASSSGLSTDTQYF. This chain links TRBV5-1 with TRBJ2-3, with 7 bases lining up with TRBD2. V gave up 5 bases and J gave up 0 bases; unmatched junction bases: 3. The CDR3 runs 14 residues. Germline V gene lookup returns CDR1 SGHRS and CDR2 YFSETQ.